Described below is a single T cell receptor beta chain sequence and its context. The read is 3 residues too short to cover the CDR3 end, so that end is filled in from the germline J gene. The sample comes from a study of T cell clonality in common variable immunodeficiency. Germline CDR1 WSHSY, CDR2 SAAADI. V shed 6 bases and J 7 bases; nucleotides not matched to a gene: 10. This CDR3 comprises 15 residues. Using immunoSEQ multiplex PCR, the repertoire was profiled, and TCRdb retains in-frame clones only, with some absent. This sample comprises about 43,000 clones, none seen once only. The sample was peripheral blood mononuclear cells. The origin of this receptor is a person aged 18-69 years in good health. The V gene is TRBV10-2, the J gene TRBJ1-3; TRBD1 aligns across 9 bases. The CDR3 bases that were read are TGCGCCAGCAGCGAGGGACAGGGATTAAAGAACACC. Its protein is CASSEGQGLKNT. The CDR3 in full is CASSEGQGLKNTIYF.